The following is a T cell receptor (beta chain) sequence with its context. The data stem from a study of blood T cells in healthy people across ages. Primed by a sample-barcoded 5' primer and a J-beta primer mix, a second PCR proceeded for about 7 to 11 cycles. Via MiXCR, TCRdb re-called the 5' RACE reads, giving one row per CDR3 protein. The table has hundreds of thousands of distinct CDR3 sequences, more than 40% seen once. This CDR3 is 13 amino acids long. The germline V gene has CDR1 MDHEN and CDR2 SYDVKM. Trimming took off 8 bases at V and 13 bases at J, with 21 bases between the two ends. The genes are TRBV28 and TRBJ2-4; TRBD2 might be the D (6 bases). Material: blood. This TCR was sampled from a woman aged 60-70 years in good health. The CDR3 loop is CASEGGKLGYQYF. The CDR3 DNA follows: TGTGCCAGCGAAGGAGGGAAGCTGGGGTACCAGTACTTC. Full variable domain (missing parts from reference TRBV28 and TRBJ2-4): DVKVTQSSRYLVKRTGEKVFLECVQDMDHENMFWYRQDPGLGLRLIYFSYDVKMKEKGDIPEGYSVSREKKERFSLILESASTNQTSMYLCASEGGKLGYQYFGAGTRLSVL.